The following is a T cell receptor (beta chain) sequence with its context. Its antigen is as yet unknown. Germline loops: CDR1 SGHNT, CDR2 YENEEA. The CDR3 is 13 amino acids. Trimming at V came to 6 bases and at J to 3 bases, leaving 4 bases not matched to a gene. Stem cell-like memory, regulatory, central memory and naive CD4+ cells were sorted via CD45RO/CCR7/CD25/CD127/CD95/CD27. Populations obtained by sorting all exceeded 95% purity. This sample was included in a study of beta chain features in type 1 diabetes. General study results and limits: Moderate yet significant TCRB CDR3 shortening was seen in Type 1 diabetes patients in all four CD4+ subsets. Compared to healthy donors, patients appeared to have naive, central memory and Treg TCRB repertoires that were more alike. Insertion counts at VDJ junctions were lower in type 1 diabetes patients, who also showed more deletions there.

The isolated RNA, all of it, was reverse transcribed, so expressed TCRB transcripts were what got sequenced. Assay used: immunoSEQ multiplex PCR; TCRdb lists only in-frame clones, some missing. The data show around 250,000 clones, with 24% seen just once and about 0.012% held by the top ten. Material for sequencing was naive CD4+ T cells from blood. The TCR originated in a woman younger than 45 with type 1 diabetes. This chain joins TRBV11-3 and TRBJ1-2; 7 bases agree with TRBD1. The CDR3 DNA follows: TGTGCCAGCAGGAAAACAGGGGACTATGGCTACACCTTC. Translation gives CASRKTGDYGYTF.